The 14 T cell receptor beta chains reported below all come from one sample, sequenced in a study of cytotoxic CD8 clonotypes in ibrutinib-treated CLL. Produced via immunoSEQ multiplex PCR; TCRdb's table is partial and in-frame only. This table holds 85,000 or so clones, roughly 80% found once. This material consisted of PBMCs, taken after 12 months of ibrutinib treatment. These receptors were taken from a human donor with chronic lymphocytic leukemia.

The genes are TRBV10-3 and TRBJ1-1; D may be TRBD1 (6 bases). Germline CDR1 reads ENHRY; CDR2 reads SYGVKD. Trimming cost V 6 bases and J 3 bases, with 14 bases left between them. CDR3 length equals 14 residues. The CDR3: CAIRHQGRDTEAFF. CDR3 sequence (DNA): TGTGCCATCAGGCACCAGGGGCGGGACACTGAAGCTTTCTTT.

The chain combines TRBV6-5 with TRBJ1-2; weak D call: TRBD1 (6 bases). Per the germline V gene, CDR1 is MNHEY and CDR2 is SVGAGI. This CDR3 spans 13 amino acids. The V end lost 2 bases, the J end lost 7 bases, and 11 bases lay between the germline ends. The CDR3 here is CASSYGGGGGYTF. In nucleotides, the CDR3 is TGTGCCAGCAGTTACGGAGGGGGAGGTGGCTACACCTTC.

This rearrangement joins TRBV7-8 to TRBJ2-7; TRBD1 matches at 9 bases. Trimming cost V 5 bases and J 3 bases; bases outside gene matches: 11. Germline V gene lookup returns CDR1 SGHVS and CDR2 FQNEAQ. CDR3 length: 16 residues. The CDR3 DNA is TGTGCCAGCAGCCAGTCGCCGGGACAGGGTAGCTACGAGCAGTACTTC. This codes for CASSQSPGQGSYEQYF.

V is TRBV19 and J is TRBJ2-3, with TRBD2 matching 10 bases. Looked up from germline, CDR1 is LNHDA and CDR2 is SQIVND (reference sequence). V shed 5 bases, J shed 6 bases, and the junction held 11 bases outside the gene matches. The CDR3 loop spans 16 amino acids. CDR3 region: CASSRASGGHGDTQYF. DNA for the CDR3: TGTGCCAGTAGTCGGGCTAGCGGGGGCCACGGGGATACGCAGTATTTT.

V gene TRBV25-1 combines with J gene TRBJ1-6, with D perhaps matching TRBD1 (5 bases). The germline V gene has CDR1 MGHDK and CDR2 SYGVNS. This CDR3 region has 14 residues. Deletions cut 4 bases from V and 9 bases from J, with 13 bases between. The DNA of the CDR3 is TGTGCCAGCAGTGGGACAAGCTATCTTTCACCCCTCCACTTT. This codes for CASSGTSYLSPLHF.

This clone occurred a few times. J is TRBJ1-5 and V is TRBV10-3, with D perhaps matching TRBD1 (6 bases). This CDR3 region has 14 residues. CDR1 ENHRY and CDR2 SYGVKD come from the germline V gene. Trimming took off 6 bases at V and 4 bases at J, with 13 bases between the two ends. The CDR3: CAISSDRGNQPQHF. The CDR3 DNA is TGTGCCATCAGCTCGGACAGAGGTAATCAGCCCCAGCATTTT.

The rearrangement joins TRBV28 to TRBJ2-1; TRBD2 matches 11 bases. In germline, CDR1 is MDHEN, CDR2 SYDVKM. The CDR3 is 15 amino acids. J gave up 6 bases and V 6 bases, and 7 bases lay outside the gene matches. Here the CDR3 DNA reads TGTGCCAGCAGGGACACTAGCGGGAGAGTCAATGAGCAGTTCTTC. It specifies CASRDTSGRVNEQFF.

The CDR3 DNA sequence: TGCGCCAGCAGCCCATGGACAAGCCTTTCCTACGAGCAGTACTTC. Translating it yields CASSPWTSLSYEQYF. V and J are TRBV4-1 and TRBJ2-7; D is possibly TRBD1 (5 bases). The CDR3 is 15 amino acids. Germline CDR1 and CDR2: MGHRA and YSYEKL. Between the trimmed V and J ends, which lost 4 bases and 1 base, there was a span of 14 bases.

CDR3: CASSESRAQREAFF. The CDR3 DNA is TGTGCCAGCAGTGAATCTCGGGCCCAACGGGAAGCTTTCTTT. The chain couples TRBV6-1 to TRBJ1-1; D ambiguous. Germline-derived CDR1 and CDR2 are MNHNS and SASEGT. The CDR3 runs to 14 residues. Trimming left V 2 bases short and J 8 bases short, with 15 bases between.

In its sample, this clone was seen a few times. The chain combines TRBV4-3 with TRBJ2-5, with 10 bases fitting TRBD1. This CDR3 has 17 amino acids. Germline values: CDR1 LGHNA, CDR2 YSLEER. Trimming cost V 1 base and J 3 bases; bases outside gene matches: 8. CDR3 sequence reads: CASSQGTAGTGEETQYF. The CDR3 DNA sequence: TGCGCCAGCAGCCAAGGGACGGCCGGGACAGGGGAAGAGACCCAGTACTTC.

V gene TRBV18 combines with J gene TRBJ2-1, with D tentatively TRBD1 or TRBD2 (5 bases each). Trimming took 2 bases from V and 8 from J, leaving 16 bases between them. The CDR3 length is 15 residues. CDR1 is KGHSH, CDR2 LQKENI, per germline. DNA for the CDR3: TGTGCCAGCTCACCAAGAGGGGCGTCGGGCGATGAGCAGTTCTTC. Protein: CASSPRGASGDEQFF. Variable domain in full (rest from reference TRBV18 and TRBJ2-1): NAGVMQNPRHLVRRRGQEARLRCSPMKGHSHVYWYRQLPEEGLKFMVYLQKENIIDESGMPKERFSAEFPKEGPSILRIQQVVRGDSAAYFCASSPRGASGDEQFFGPGTRLTVL.

V is TRBV7-2 and J is TRBJ2-1; TRBD2 aligns across 13 bases. CDR1 SGHTA and CDR2 FQGNSA come from the germline V gene. V trimming: 3 bases; J trimming: 9 bases; junction bases outside the gene matches: 5. This CDR3 is 15 amino acids long. CDR3: CASSFGLAGVGEQFF. The CDR3 DNA sequence: TGTGCCAGCAGCTTCGGACTAGCGGGGGTTGGTGAGCAGTTCTTC.

The CDR3 reads CASSLEGTYTGELFF. The CDR3, as DNA: TGCGCCAGCAGCTTGGAAGGGACCTACACCGGGGAGCTGTTTTTT. This sequence joins TRBV5-1 and TRBJ2-2; D is perhaps TRBD1 or TRBD2 (5 bases each). Germline CDR1 and CDR2: SGHRS and YFSETQ. There are 15 residues in the CDR3. V lost 0 bases and J lost 3, with 9 bases in between.

Comment on this clone: At one boundary the junction diverges from the germline segment, which might be a read error. V is TRBV28 and J is TRBJ2-3, with 13 bases matching TRBD2. Germline CDR1 MDHEN, CDR2 SYDVKM. The CDR3 sequence is 20 residues long. The CDR3 DNA reads TGTGCCAGCAGTTCGCCGGGACTAGCGGGATCTTTCGCGAATCCGGGGGGCGTGGATTTT. As protein: CASSSPGLAGSFANPGGVDF.